One sample yielded the 3 T cell receptor beta chains listed below, sequenced in a study of T-cell reconstitution after alpha-beta-depleted transplantation in children. Preparing the TCRbeta library involved the use of unique molecular identifiers. TCRdb fed the PCR reads into MiXCR, producing one record per CDR3 protein. The sample carries fewer than 1 million distinct CDR3 sequences, approximately 15% recorded once. Sequences were derived from PBMCs, mostly from graft donor cells, sampled 360 days after TCRalphabeta/CD19-depleted stem cell transplant. These receptors came from a male patient between 10 and 17 years old who had a stem cell transplant for acute lymphoblastic leukemia, so the T cells may come from the graft donor.

This clonotype has at least ten counts. The gene calls are TRBV12-3 or TRBV12-4 and TRBJ1-5, with D unclear. The V end was cut by 3 bases, the J end by 2 bases, with 8 bases between. This CDR3 is built from 14 residues. CDR3 loop: CASSFILGNQPQHF. The DNA for the CDR3 is TGTGCCAGCAGTTTCATATTGGGCAATCAGCCCCAGCATTTT.

This clonotype was recorded at least ten times. The genes are TRBV4-2 and TRBJ2-2; the D gene is possibly TRBD2 (6 bases). The V end was cut by 4 bases, the J end by 4 bases, with 13 bases between. Germline lookup yields CDR1 LGHNA and CDR2 YNFKEQ. This CDR3 comprises 15 residues. The CDR3 nucleotides read TGTGCCAGCAGCCTATCCGGGACTCCCACCGGGGAGCTGTTTTTT. The encoded protein is CASSLSGTPTGELFF.

In its sample, this clonotype was seen a few times. This sequence joins TRBV4-2 and TRBJ2-5, with 11 bases identical to TRBD2. The CDR3 runs to 15 residues. Per germline, CDR1 LGHNA and CDR2 YNFKEQ. The trim removed 3 bases at V and 5 bases at J, leaving 5 bases unmatched. CDR3: CASSQTSGASETQYF. In DNA form, the CDR3 reads TGTGCCAGCAGCCAGACTAGCGGGGCATCGGAGACCCAGTACTTC.